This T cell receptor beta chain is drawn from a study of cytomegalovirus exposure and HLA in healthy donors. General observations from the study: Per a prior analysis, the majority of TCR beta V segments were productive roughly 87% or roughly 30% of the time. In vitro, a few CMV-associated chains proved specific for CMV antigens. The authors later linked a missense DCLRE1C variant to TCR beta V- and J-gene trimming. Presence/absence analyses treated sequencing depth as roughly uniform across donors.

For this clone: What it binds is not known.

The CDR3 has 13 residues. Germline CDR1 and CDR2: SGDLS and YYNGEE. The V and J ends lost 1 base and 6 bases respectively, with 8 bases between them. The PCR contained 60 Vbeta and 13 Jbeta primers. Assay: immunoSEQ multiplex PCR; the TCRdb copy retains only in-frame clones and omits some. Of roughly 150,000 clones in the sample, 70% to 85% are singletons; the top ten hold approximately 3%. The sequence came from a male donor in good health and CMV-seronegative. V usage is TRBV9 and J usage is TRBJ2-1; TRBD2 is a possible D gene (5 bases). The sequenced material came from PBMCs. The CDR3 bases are TGTGCCAGCAGCGTAACTAGTGCCAATGAGCAGTTCTTC. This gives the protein CASSVTSANEQFF.